The clone carrying this T cell receptor (beta chain) was recorded at least ten times. Its matching antigen is unknown. The repertoire came from unfractionated whole blood and reflected all unsorted peripheral T cells. cDNA was made from approximately 500 ng RNA using alpha and beta constant primers. Separate chain-specific third strand synthesis with multiplexing indices produced the alpha and beta libraries. A 12-nucleotide barcode per molecule came from two concatenated random hexamers added pre-amplification. In TCRdb, the 5' RACE reads were re-called with MiXCR into one record per CDR3 protein. Of some 19,000 distinct CDR3 sequences in the sample, over 9.5% are singletons; the top ten hold 3.1%. CDR1 and CDR2 from the germline V gene are SGDLS and YYNGEE. This CDR3 region has 16 residues. J was trimmed by 3 bases and V by 0 bases; bases with no gene match: 6. These data come from a study of HIV-infected patients and healthy controls. Broader study findings: Only sixteen HIV-infected individuals were processed, a major limit on how widely findings apply.

The sample comprised blood. This clonotype was sampled from an adult in good health. This chain connects TRBV9 to TRBJ2-3; 8 positions agree with TRBD2. Written as DNA, the CDR3 is TGTGCCAGCAGCGTAGATTTGAGCGGGAGAACAGATACGCAGTATTTT. Its translation: CASSVDLSGRTDTQYF.